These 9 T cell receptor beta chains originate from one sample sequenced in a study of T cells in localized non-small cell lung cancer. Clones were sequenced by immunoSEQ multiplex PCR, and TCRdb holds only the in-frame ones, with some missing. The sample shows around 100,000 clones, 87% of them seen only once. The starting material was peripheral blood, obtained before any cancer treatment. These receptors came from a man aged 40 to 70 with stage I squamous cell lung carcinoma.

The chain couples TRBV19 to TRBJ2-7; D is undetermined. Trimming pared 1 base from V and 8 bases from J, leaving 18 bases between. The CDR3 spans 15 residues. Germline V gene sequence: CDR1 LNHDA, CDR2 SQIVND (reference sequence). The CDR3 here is CASSIGAPRGGQQYF. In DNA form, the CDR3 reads TGTGCCAGTAGTATAGGCGCACCCAGAGGTGGGCAGCAGTACTTC.

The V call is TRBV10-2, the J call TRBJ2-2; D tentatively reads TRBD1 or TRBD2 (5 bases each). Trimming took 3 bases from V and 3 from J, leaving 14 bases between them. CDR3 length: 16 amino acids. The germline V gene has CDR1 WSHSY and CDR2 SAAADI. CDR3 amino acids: CASSEHPGLDTGELFF. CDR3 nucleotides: TGCGCCAGCAGTGAACACCCGGGGCTGGACACCGGGGAGCTGTTTTTT.

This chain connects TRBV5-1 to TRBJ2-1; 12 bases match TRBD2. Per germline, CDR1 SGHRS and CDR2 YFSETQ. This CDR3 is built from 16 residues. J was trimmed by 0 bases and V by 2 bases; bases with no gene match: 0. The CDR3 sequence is CASSLLAGGSYNEQFF. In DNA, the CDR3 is TGCGCCAGCAGCTTACTAGCGGGGGGCTCCTACAATGAGCAGTTCTTC.

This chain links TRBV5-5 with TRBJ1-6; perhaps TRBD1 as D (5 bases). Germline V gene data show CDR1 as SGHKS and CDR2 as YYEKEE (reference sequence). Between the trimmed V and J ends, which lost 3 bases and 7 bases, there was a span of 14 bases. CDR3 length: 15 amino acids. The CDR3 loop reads CASSWGRAENSPLHF. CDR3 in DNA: TGTGCCAGCAGCTGGGGACGGGCCGAGAATTCACCCCTCCACTTT.

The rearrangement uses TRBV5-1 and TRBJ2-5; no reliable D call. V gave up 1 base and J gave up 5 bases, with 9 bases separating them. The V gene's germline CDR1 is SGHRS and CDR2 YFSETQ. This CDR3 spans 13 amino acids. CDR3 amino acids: CASSLISRETQYF. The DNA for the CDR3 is TGCGCCAGCAGCTTGATTTCCCGGGAGACCCAGTACTTC.

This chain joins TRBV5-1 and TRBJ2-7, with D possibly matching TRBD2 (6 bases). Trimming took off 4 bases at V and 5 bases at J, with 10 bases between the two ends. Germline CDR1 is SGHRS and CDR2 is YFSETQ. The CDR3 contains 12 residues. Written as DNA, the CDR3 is TGCGCCAGCAGCCTAAGGGAGGACGAGCAGTACTTC. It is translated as CASSLREDEQYF.

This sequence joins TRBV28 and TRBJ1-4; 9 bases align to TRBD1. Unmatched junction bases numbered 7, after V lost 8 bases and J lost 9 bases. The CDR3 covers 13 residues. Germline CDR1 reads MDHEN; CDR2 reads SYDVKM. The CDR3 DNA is TGTGCCAGCTGGGGGACAGGGCACCAAAAACTGTTTTTT. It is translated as CASWGTGHQKLFF.

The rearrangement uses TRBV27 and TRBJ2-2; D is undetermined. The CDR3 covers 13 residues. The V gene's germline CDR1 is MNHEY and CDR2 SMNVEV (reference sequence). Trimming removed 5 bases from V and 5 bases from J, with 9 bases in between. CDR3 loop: CASSAGRTGELFF. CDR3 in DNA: TGTGCCAGCAGTGCCGGACGGACCGGGGAGCTGTTTTTT.

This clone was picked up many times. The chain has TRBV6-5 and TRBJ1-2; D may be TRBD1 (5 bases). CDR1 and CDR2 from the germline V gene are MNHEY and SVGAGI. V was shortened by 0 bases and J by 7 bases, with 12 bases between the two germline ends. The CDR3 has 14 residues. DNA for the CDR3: TGTGCCAGCAGTTACTCGGACGGGGCGGGTGGCTACACCTTC. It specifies CASSYSDGAGGYTF.